This T cell receptor (beta chain) was sequenced during a study of blood T cell repertoires in COVID-19. Study context: PBMCs, B-cell-depleted T cells, or T cells were the source of the cDNA or gDNA that made up the material.

Produced via immunoSEQ multiplex PCR; TCRdb's table is partial and in-frame only. This repertoire shows under 250,000 clones, around 80% found once; its top ten account for 5.5% to 8.5%. The CDR3 is made up of 13 amino acids. The germline gives CDR1 GTSNPN, CDR2 SVGIG (reference sequence). The ends lost 3 bases at V and 7 bases at J; junction bases unmatched: 8. The sequence came from a woman in her sixties or seventies with acute or convalescent COVID-19. The chain has TRBV30 and TRBJ1-2, with 7 bases matching TRBD1. The sequenced sample was peripheral blood. CDR3 sequence: CAWRGDRAGGYTF. CDR3 bases: TGTGCCTGGAGGGGAGACAGGGCTGGTGGCTACACCTTC.